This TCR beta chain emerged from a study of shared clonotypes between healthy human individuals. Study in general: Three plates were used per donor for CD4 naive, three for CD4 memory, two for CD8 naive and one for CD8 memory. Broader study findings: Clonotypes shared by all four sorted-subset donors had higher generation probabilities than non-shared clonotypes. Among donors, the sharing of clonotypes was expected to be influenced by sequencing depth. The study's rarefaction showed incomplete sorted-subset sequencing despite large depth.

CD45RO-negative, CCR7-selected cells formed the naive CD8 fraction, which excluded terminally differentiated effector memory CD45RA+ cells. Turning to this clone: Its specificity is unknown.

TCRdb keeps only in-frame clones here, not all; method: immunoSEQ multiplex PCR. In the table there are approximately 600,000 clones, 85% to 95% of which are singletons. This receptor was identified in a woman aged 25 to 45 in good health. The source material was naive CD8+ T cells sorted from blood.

CDR3 DNA sequence: TGTGCCACCAGCAGGCCCACCGGGACTAGCGGGAGGGCCGCCGGGGAGCTGTTTTTT. This sequence encodes CATSRPTGTSGRAAGELFF. The chain couples TRBV15 to TRBJ2-2; 16 nucleotides align to TRBD2. The V segment lost 3 bases and the J segment 6 bases; nucleotides outside the gene matches: 10. The CDR3 totals 19 residues. Germline lookup yields CDR1 LNHNV and CDR2 YYDKDF (reference sequence).